A selection of T cell receptor beta chains follows, all from one sample in a study of radiation and T cells in renal cell carcinoma. The assay was immunoSEQ multiplex PCR, and TCRdb's table has in-frame clones only and misses some. The sample has some 43,000 clones; roughly 80% are singletons. Sequencing was performed on blood, taken from a patient whose treatment included radiotherapy and nephrectomy. These receptors all stem from a woman aged 70-85 years with renal cell carcinoma. Each CDR3 is given with its conserved first and last residue. D genes are given only for firm matches. Size values are once, few and many counts, or a class for expanded clones, and some rows have none.

TRBJ2-3 | NA | TRBD2 | TRBV5-1 | TGCGCCAGCAGCTTGGCCCTAGCGGGGGGGCCTGGAGATACGCAGTATTTT | CASSLALAGGPGDTQYF
TRBJ2-7 | NA | TRBD2 | TRBV10-3 | TGTGCCATCAAGGTAGGAGGGACTAGCGGGAACCAGTACTTC | CAIKVGGTSGNQYF
TRBJ2-7 | few | TRBD2 | TRBV27 | TGTGCCACCAAGCAGGGGCTAGCGGGAGTCTACGAGCAGTACTTC | CATKQGLAGVYEQYF
TRBJ2-3 | NA | TRBD1 | TRBV5-6 | TGTGCCAGCAGCTGGGCACGACAGGGGCCAGAGGGCACAGATACGCAGTATTTT | CASSWARQGPEGTDTQYF
TRBJ2-3 | NA | TRBD2 | TRBV7-9 | TGTGCCAGCATACGCGGGGGGTCCAACCCAGATACGCAGTATTTT | CASIRGGSNPDTQYF
TRBJ2-7 | NA | TRBD2 | TRBV7-9 | TGTGCCAGCAGCCCCGGGACTAGTGGCGAGCAGTACTTC | CASSPGTSGEQYF
TRBJ2-3 | NA | TRBD2 | TRBV2 | TGTGCCAGCAATAAGGGCGAAGCGGGAGGAGATACGCAGTATTTT | CASNKGEAGGDTQYF
TRBJ2-1 | few | TRBD2 | TRBV27 | TGTGCCAGCAGTTTACGGGGGGATGAGCAGTTCTTC | CASSLRGDEQFF
TRBJ2-5 | NA | TRBD2 | TRBV29-1 | TGCAGCGTCGGATCAAGCGGGAGCGCAGAGACCCAGTACTTC | CSVGSSGSAETQYF
TRBJ2-7 | once | TRBD2 | TRBV19 | TGTGCCAGTAGTATCGGCGCGGGGGGAACCTACGAGCAGTACTTC | CASSIGAGGTYEQYF
TRBJ2-7 | NA | NA | TRBV5-6 | TGTGCCAGCAGCTTTGGTATCTACGAGCAGTACTTC | CASSFGIYEQYF
TRBJ2-6 | NA | NA | TRBV6-5 | TGTGCCAGCACCCAACGTGGGGCCAACGTCCTGACTTTC | CASTQRGANVLTF
TRBJ1-2 | NA | NA | TRBV6-6 | TGTGCCAGCAGTTACAGGGGAGGAGTGGGGAGTGGCTACACCTTC | CASSYRGGVGSGYTF
TRBJ2-1 | NA | TRBD2 | TRBV5-1 | TGCGCCAGCAGCTTGGTAGTGACTAGCGGAACCAATGAGCAGTTCTTC | CASSLVVTSGTNEQFF
TRBJ1-2 | NA | NA | TRBV6-6 | TGTGCCAGCACCCGGGGGGTCGTCTATGGCTACACCTTC | CASTRGVVYGYTF
TRBJ1-6 | NA | TRBD1 | TRBV7-9 | TGTGCCAGCAGCTTAATGGGACAGTCAAATTCACCCCTCCACTTT | CASSLMGQSNSPLHF
TRBJ2-7 | once | NA | TRBV2 | TGTGCCAGCAGTCCGGGACTCCGTCCCTCCTACGAGCAGTACTTC | CASSPGLRPSYEQYF
TRBJ1-1 | few | NA | TRBV19 | TGTGCCAGTAGTATCTGGGAGAGCACTGAAGCTTTCTTT | CASSIWESTEAFF
TRBJ1-6 | NA | NA | TRBV6-1 | TGTGCCAGCAGCCCCACAGGGATGTTCTCACCCCTCCACTTT | CASSPTGMFSPLHF
TRBJ2-1 | NA | TRBD2 | TRBV19 | TGTGCCAGTAGTATGGGACTAGCGGGAAGCAATGAGCAGTTCTTC | CASSMGLAGSNEQFF
TRBJ1-2 | once | TRBD1 | TRBV27 | TGTGCCAGCAGTTTAAGGGGGGACAGGCTGGGCTACACCTTC | CASSLRGDRLGYTF
TRBJ2-1 | NA | TRBD2 | TRBV7-3 | TGTGCCAGCAGCTCTACCGGGACTAGCGGAGCGAATGAGCAGTTCTTC | CASSSTGTSGANEQFF
TRBJ2-3 | many | NA | TRBV5-4 | TGTGCCAGCAGCTTTTGGGGGCGCACCGAGGATACGCAGTATTTT | CASSFWGRTEDTQYF
TRBJ2-7 | NA | NA | TRBV28 | TGTGCCAGCAGCCCCCGAGGACACGAGCAGTACTTC | CASSPRGHEQYF
TRBJ2-6 | NA | NA | TRBV28 | TGTGCCAGCAGTTTGTCCGGGGCCTTCTCTGGGGCCAACGTCCTGACTTTC | CASSLSGAFSGANVLTF
TRBJ2-1 | NA | NA | TRBV5-5 | TGTGCCAGCAGCTTCCTCTATACCGATGAGCAGTTCTTC | CASSFLYTDEQFF
TRBJ2-1 | NA | TRBD2 | TRBV5-1 | TGCGCCAGCAGCTTGCCTTCTAGCGGTAACGTCAATGAGCAGTTCTTC | CASSLPSSGNVNEQFF
TRBJ2-7 | NA | NA | TRBV19 | TGTGCCAGTAGTATTAAAGCCACCGGGTTCGAGCAGTACTTC | CASSIKATGFEQYF
TRBJ1-6 | NA | NA | TRBV11-1 | TGTGCCAGCAGCTTACTAACAGCCGGGCTAAGCTCACCCCTCCACTTT | CASSLLTAGLSSPLHF
TRBJ2-3 | NA | TRBD2 | TRBV7-2 | TGTGCCAGCAGCTGGCCTCCGGGACTAGCGGGAGGGGATACGCAGTATTTT | CASSWPPGLAGGDTQYF
TRBJ2-3 | NA | NA | TRBV21-1 | TGTGCCAGCAGCAAAGTCCGAAACGTCAAAACAGGAGATACGCAGTATTTT | CASSKVRNVKTGDTQYF
TRBJ1-2 | NA | TRBD1 | TRBV6-1 | TGTGCCAGCAGAGGACAGGGAACAGCTAACTATGGCTACACCTTC | CASRGQGTANYGYTF
TRBJ1-3 | NA | NA | TRBV7-6 | TGTGCCAGCAGCTCGGGCAGTATATTAGGAAACACCATATATTTT | CASSSGSILGNTIYF
TRBJ1-3 | NA | NA | TRBV10-3 | TGTGCCATCAGTGGCGGAAACACCATATATTTT | CAISGGNTIYF
TRBJ2-7 | few | NA | TRBV4-1 | TGCGCCAGCAGCCAAGGAATTATAGGATACGAGCAGTACTTC | CASSQGIIGYEQYF
TRBJ2-7 | NA | TRBD1 | TRBV7-6 | TGTGCCAGCAGCCCGACCGGGGACAGGGGGTACGAGCAGTACTTC | CASSPTGDRGYEQYF
TRBJ1-1 | NA | NA | TRBV5-4 | TGTGCCAGCAGCTACGACAGTGAAGCTTTCTTT | CASSYDSEAFF
TRBJ2-3 | NA | TRBD2 | TRBV9 | TGTGCCAGCAGCTTAACTAGCGGGAGTCCGACAGATACGCAGTATTTT | CASSLTSGSPTDTQYF
TRBJ2-3 | NA | TRBD1 | TRBV9 | TGTGCCAGCAGCGTAACCGGGACAGTATTGGGAGATACGCAGTATTTT | CASSVTGTVLGDTQYF
TRBJ1-6 | NA | NA | TRBV7-2 | TGTGCCAGCAGCCGCTTCGCCGACAGTCAGAATTCACCCCTCCACTTT | CASSRFADSQNSPLHF
TRBJ2-5 | few | TRBD2 | TRBV4-3 | TGCGCCAGCAGCCAAGAGCGGGAGGGGGGGCAAGAGACCCAGTACTTC | CASSQEREGGQETQYF
TRBJ2-7 | NA | TRBD2 | TRBV19 | TGTGCCAGTAGTATAGTTGGACTAGCGGGGGACTACGAGCAGTACTTC | CASSIVGLAGDYEQYF
TRBJ2-2 | once | TRBD2 | TRBV19 | TGTGCCAGTTATGGGGGCGGGAGGGCCACCGGGGAGCTGTTTTTT | CASYGGGRATGELFF
TRBJ2-3 | NA | NA | TRBV4-2 | TGTGCCAGCAGCCAAGGTGGGGCGGGGAGGCCAGATACGCAGTATTTT | CASSQGGAGRPDTQYF
TRBJ1-1 | NA | NA | TRBV7-8 | TGTGCCAGCAGCTTAGCCCAGGGGACTGAAGCTTTCTTT | CASSLAQGTEAFF
TRBJ1-2 | once | NA | TRBV7-9 | TGTGCCAGCAGCAAAAGACAGGAACTGGCAGGCTACACCTTC | CASSKRQELAGYTF
TRBJ2-5 | NA | NA | TRBV5-1 | TGCGCCAGCAGCTTGGGGACTCCTCAAGAGACCCAGTACTTC | CASSLGTPQETQYF
TRBJ2-2 | NA | TRBD2 | TRBV5-5 | TGTGCCAGCAGCTTCCATAGCGGGGGGGCGAACACCGGGGAGCTGTTTTTT | CASSFHSGGANTGELFF
TRBJ2-7 | NA | TRBD1 | TRBV6-1 | TGTGCCAGCAGGGTGGAGGACAGGGCTTACGAGCAGTACTTC | CASRVEDRAYEQYF
TRBJ2-1 | NA | NA | TRBV2 | TGTGCCAGCAGCTCTAGGCATGGCTCCTACAATGAGCAGTTCTTC | CASSSRHGSYNEQFF
TRBJ2-5 | once | NA | TRBV7-2 | TGTGCCAGCAGCCTAGGAGAGTACTTCCGGGGGACCCAGTACTTC | CASSLGEYFRGTQYF
TRBJ1-5 | NA | NA | TRBV18 | TGTGCCAGCTCACCTCTCGGGGGGGACAATCAGCCCCAGCATTTT | CASSPLGGDNQPQHF
TRBJ2-5 | NA | NA | TRBV10-3 | TGTGCCATCAGTGATCTGGGGGGCCAAGAGACCCAGTACTTC | CAISDLGGQETQYF
TRBJ2-7 | NA | NA | TRBV7-2 | TGTGCCAGCAGCGCAGCCCGCGGGGCGGCATACTCCTACGAGCAGTACTTC | CASSAARGAAYSYEQYF
TRBJ1-6 | NA | NA | TRBV4-1 | TGCGCCAGCAGCCAAGTTCTCTCACCCCTCCACTTT | CASSQVLSPLHF